These 20 T cell receptor beta chains were sequenced from one sample in a study of shared clonotypes between healthy human individuals. TCRdb's copy holds only in-frame clones and misses some; the assay was immunoSEQ multiplex PCR. The sample yields about 500,000 clones, roughly three quarters seen once. The sample comprised PBMCs. The source is a woman in her 40s in good health. Some clones in this sample may be carry-over from other donors' samples.

The V and J genes are TRBV29-1 and TRBJ2-7, with TRBD1 matching 10 bases. J was trimmed by 6 bases and V by 2 bases; bases with no gene match: 10. The CDR3 totals 15 residues. Germline CDR1 is SQVTM and CDR2 is ANQGSEA. As DNA, the CDR3 is TGCAGCGTTGAATGGACAGGGGGTTCTCTACGCGAGCAGTACTTC. Translated: CSVEWTGGSLREQYF.

A word on this clone: This may stem from a read error, because a much larger clone lies one nucleotide away. The V call is TRBV28, the J call TRBJ2-5; 7 bases map to TRBD2. With V trimmed by 5 bases and J by 0 bases, 15 bases remained unmatched. Germline loops: CDR1 MDHEN, CDR2 SYDVKM. The CDR3 contains 18 residues. The CDR3 region is CASSGAGVWRENQETQYF. CDR3 nucleotide sequence: TGTGCCAGCAGTGGCGCAGGTGTGTGGCGGGAGAACCAAGAGACCCAGTACTTC.

V gene TRBV5-6 combines with J gene TRBJ1-4; 7 bases are a match to TRBD1. The germline gives CDR1 SGHDT, CDR2 YYEEEE. The CDR3 consists of 15 residues. V lost 1 base, J lost 8 bases, and 8 bases stayed unmatched. In nucleotides, the CDR3 is TGTGCCAGCAGCTTGTTCCAGGGGGGAGAGGAAAAACTGTTTTTT. Translating it yields CASSLFQGGEEKLFF.

The chain carries TRBV10-2 and TRBJ2-3; 7 bases match TRBD1. The CDR3 is 14 amino acids. After removal of 5 bases from V and 8 bases from J, the junction contained 10 bases not matched to a gene. Germline CDR1 is WSHSY and CDR2 is SAAADI. CDR3 region: CASSPDRALGTQYF. As DNA, the CDR3 is TGCGCCAGCAGTCCCGACAGGGCGCTTGGTACGCAGTATTTT.

The chain couples TRBV19 to TRBJ1-4, with TRBD1 as a possible D gene (5 bases). Trimming removed 4 bases at V and 4 bases at J, with 13 bases between. The CDR3 is 15 amino acids. Germline lookup yields CDR1 LNHDA and CDR2 SQIVND (reference sequence). The CDR3 nucleotides read TGTGCCAGTAGTACCCGCGGGGGAGGTAATGAAAAACTGTTTTTT. It yields the protein CASSTRGGGNEKLFF.

This chain uses TRBV15 with TRBJ2-5; 10 nucleotides align to TRBD2. V lost 1 base, J lost 5 bases, and 1 base stayed unmatched. The CDR3 is made up of 14 amino acids. Germline CDR1 is LNHNV and CDR2 is YYDKDF (reference sequence). As DNA, the CDR3 is TGTGCCACCAGCAGAGGGGGACTAGCGGAGACCCAGTACTTC. Residues: CATSRGGLAETQYF.

Notes on this clone: This likely stems from a read error, as it lies one base from a far larger clone. The V gene is TRBV7-9, the J gene TRBJ2-7; D might be TRBD1 or TRBD2, each matching 5 bases. Trimming shortened V by 5 bases and J by 5 bases, and 7 bases separated the two germline ends. Germline loops: CDR1 SEHNR, CDR2 FQNEAQ (reference sequence). CDR3 length: 11 residues. DNA for the CDR3: TGTGCCAGCAGCCGGGGCAACGAGCAGTACTTC. Translation: CASSRGNEQYF.

The chain has TRBV11-2 and TRBJ2-1, with D possibly TRBD2 on 7 matching bases. With 5 bases removed from V and 2 bases from J, the gap between germline ends came to 13 bases. This CDR3 has 15 residues. The germline gives CDR1 SGHAT, CDR2 FQNNGV. CDR3 amino acids: CASSLGGETYNEQFF. As DNA, the CDR3 is TGTGCCAGCAGCCTAGGGGGGGAGACCTACAATGAGCAGTTCTTC.

This clone was detected many times. V usage is TRBV7-8 and J usage is TRBJ1-2, with no clear D. V was trimmed by 0 bases and J by 4 bases, leaving 9 bases between them. CDR1 is SGHVS, CDR2 FQNEAQ, per germline. This CDR3 has 14 amino acids. The CDR3 here is CASSLAQTGYGYTF. In DNA form, the CDR3 reads TGTGCCAGCAGCTTAGCGCAGACGGGCTATGGCTACACCTTC.

This chain links TRBV10-3 with TRBJ2-7; D perhaps matches TRBD2 (6 bases). V was trimmed by 10 bases and J by 6 bases, leaving 19 bases between them. Germline V gene data show CDR1 as ENHRY and CDR2 as SYGVKD. The CDR3 covers 13 residues. CDR3: CANGPGVRGEQYF. CDR3 nucleotide sequence: TGTGCCAACGGACCGGGGGTGAGGGGCGAGCAGTACTTC.

This chain joins TRBV7-8 and TRBJ2-7, with D unclear. V was cut by 1 base and J by 3 bases, with 10 bases left in between. Germline V CDR1 and CDR2: SGHVS, FQNEAQ. The CDR3 runs to 14 residues. The CDR3 loop reads CASSLGGNSYEQYF. CDR3 bases: TGTGCCAGCAGCTTAGGTGGTAATAGCTACGAGCAGTACTTC.

This clone came up many times. The chain couples TRBV6-1 to TRBJ1-2, with D unclear. The CDR3 is made up of 15 amino acids. Germline assignment: CDR1 MNHNS and CDR2 SASEGT. Trimming took 0 bases from V and 1 from J, leaving 9 bases between them. This CDR3 reads CASSEAAGGNYGYTF. The CDR3 bases are TGTGCCAGCAGTGAAGCGGCAGGAGGTAACTATGGCTACACCTTC.

The chain links TRBV6-1 to TRBJ2-3; D gene unclear. The ends were cut back, 6 bases at V and 0 bases at J, with 4 bases in the middle. CDR3 length: 12 amino acids. The germline V gene has CDR1 MNHNS and CDR2 SASEGT. CDR3 sequence reads: CASRPSTDTQYF. CDR3 sequence (DNA): TGTGCCAGCAGGCCCAGCACAGATACGCAGTATTTT.

The rearrangement joins TRBV30 to TRBJ2-3; TRBD2 might be the D (6 bases). This CDR3 region has 13 residues. Germline-derived CDR1 and CDR2 are GTSNPN and SVGIG (reference sequence). The germline V and J ends were trimmed by 3 bases and 2 bases, with 9 bases remaining between them. CDR3 residues: CAWSRTTTDTQYF. The CDR3 nucleotides are TGTGCCTGGAGCCGGACTACCACAGATACGCAGTATTTT.

V is TRBV7-9 and J is TRBJ2-5; D perhaps matches TRBD1 (5 bases). The J call is in doubt because the DNA end fits TRBJ2-7 better. The CDR3 contains 15 residues. Germline V gene sequence: CDR1 SEHNR, CDR2 FQNEAQ (reference sequence). CDR3 sequence (DNA): TGTGCCAGCAGCCAGGGAAGGGTGGGCGGCTACGAGCAGTACTTC. Translating gives CASSQGRVGGYEQYF.

The genes are TRBV19 and TRBJ2-2; tentatively, D is TRBD2 (6 bases). CDR1 and CDR2 from the germline V gene are LNHDA and SQIVND (reference sequence). The V and J ends lost 6 bases and 0 bases respectively, with 14 bases between them. This CDR3 region has 16 residues. The CDR3 spells CASRIGSTTNTGELFF. CDR3 coding DNA: TGTGCCAGTAGGATCGGGAGTACAACGAACACCGGGGAGCTGTTTTTT.

On this clone: A far larger clone differs by one base, so this is likely a read error. Written as DNA, the CDR3 is TGTGCCAGCGGCCTGGACAGCGACCTTAACACCGGGGAGCTGTTTTTT. It is translated as CASGLDSDLNTGELFF. The V call is TRBV7-2, the J call TRBJ2-2, with D possibly matching TRBD1 (6 bases). The germline gives CDR1 SGHTA, CDR2 FQGNSA. The CDR3 loop spans 16 amino acids. Trimming took 8 bases from V and 2 from J, leaving 18 bases between them.

This clone was found a few times. The chain couples TRBV2 to TRBJ1-1; possible D gene TRBD1, 5 bases. CDR1 is SNHLY, CDR2 FYNNEI, per germline. CDR3 length: 12 residues. V was cut by 5 bases and J by 8 bases, with 12 bases left in between. In DNA form, the CDR3 reads TGTGCCAGCAGTCCAGGATGGGGGGAAGCTTTCTTT. It specifies CASSPGWGEAFF.

Concerning this clone itself: An end of the junction differs from the germline gene, which may be a read error. This chain connects TRBV7-7 to TRBJ2-3; D gene ambiguous. The CDR3 runs 13 residues. The germline gives CDR1 SSHAT, CDR2 FNYEAQ (reference sequence). The CDR3 coding sequence is TGTGCTAGCAGCTTAGTAGTTACAGATACGCAGTATTTT. This translates into CASSLVVTDTQYF.

This clone was detected only a few times. Just one base apart from a much larger clone, this may be a read error. CDR3 coding DNA: TGTGCCGGCAGTGAATTGACAGGCAGCTCCTACGAGCAGTACTTC. Translation: CAGSELTGSSYEQYF. This chain links TRBV6-1 with TRBJ2-7; tentative D call: TRBD1 (6 bases). Germline V gene data show CDR1 as MNHNS and CDR2 as SASEGT. There are 15 residues in the CDR3.